The 23 T cell receptor beta chains given below trace back to one sample, sequenced in a study of T-cell memory formation after mild COVID-19. Using its own MiXCR run on the 5' RACE reads, TCRdb lists one record per CDR3 protein. This table holds about 560,000 distinct CDR3 sequences, roughly a fifth found once. Sequencing was performed on PBMCs or a T cell subset sorted from them (not recorded which). These receptor sequences come from an adult woman who had mild COVID-19 (a few samples of this study predate the infection). Cell type and time point are not known.

This clonotype was found a few times. The CDR3 bases are TGTGCCAGCAGCGCGACACCGGTGGCCGGGGAGCTGTTTTTT. Protein: CASSATPVAGELFF. The chain has TRBV7-8 and TRBJ2-2, with unresolved D. Trimming cost V 5 bases and J 6 bases, with 13 bases left between them. CDR1 and CDR2 from the germline V gene are SGHVS and FQNEAQ. The CDR3 has 14 amino acids.

In this sample, this clonotype turned up a few times. This sequence joins TRBV6-5 and TRBJ1-2; D might be TRBD1 (6 bases). Trimming removed 5 bases from V and 4 bases from J, with 17 bases in between. Germline V lookup: CDR1 MNHEY, CDR2 SVGAGI. The CDR3 runs 15 residues. CDR3 in DNA: TGTGCCAGCAGTCTCAGGGGAGCCCCCTCCTATGGCTACACCTTC. This encodes CASSLRGAPSYGYTF.

V gene TRBV29-1 combines with J gene TRBJ2-7, with TRBD2 matching 10 bases. Germline assignment: CDR1 SQVTM and CDR2 ANQGSEA. This CDR3 contains 14 residues. V lost 2 bases and J lost 3; bases outside the gene matches: 4. The CDR3 nucleotides read TGCAGCGTTGAACTAGCGGGAGTAATCTACGAGCAGTACTTC. This codes for CSVELAGVIYEQYF.

A few counts support this clonotype. V and J are TRBV27 and TRBJ1-5, with D tentatively TRBD1 (6 bases). CDR3 length: 16 amino acids. Germline V gene sequence: CDR1 MNHEY, CDR2 SMNVEV (reference sequence). The germline V and J ends were trimmed by 3 bases and 3 bases, with 15 bases remaining between them. CDR3 in amino acids: CASSLDGQRPNQPQHF. CDR3 DNA: TGTGCCAGCAGTTTGGATGGACAGCGGCCCAATCAGCCCCAGCATTTT.

This clonotype was observed a few times. The junction does not match germline at one end; this may be a read error. The rearrangement links TRBV7-7 to TRBJ2-5; D possibly corresponds to TRBD1 (6 bases). This CDR3 contains 14 residues. The germline gives CDR1 SSHAT, CDR2 FNYEAQ (reference sequence). CDR3 bases: TGTGCTAGCAGTGCGGACAGTGTCGGAGAGACCCAGTACTTC. Translation gives CASSADSVGETQYF.

There are a few counts of this clonotype. V usage is TRBV7-9 and J usage is TRBJ2-1; D may be TRBD2 (5 bases). The V gene lost 3 bases and the J gene lost 0 bases, with 9 bases spanning the gap. The CDR3 spans 15 residues. Germline V lookup: CDR1 SEHNR, CDR2 FQNEAQ (reference sequence). The CDR3 sequence is CASSFDYSSYNEQFF. CDR3 bases: TGTGCCAGCAGCTTCGACTATAGCTCCTACAATGAGCAGTTCTTC.

The chain carries TRBV29-1 and TRBJ1-4, with 11 bases identical to TRBD1. The CDR3 sequence is 13 residues long. Unmatched junction bases numbered 5, after V lost 6 bases and J lost 8 bases. Germline-derived CDR1 and CDR2 are SQVTM and ANQGSEA. The CDR3, as DNA: TGCAGCGTCGCCGGGACAGGGGGAGAAAAACTGTTTTTT. This encodes CSVAGTGGEKLFF. The full variable domain, in which reference TRBV29-1 and TRBJ1-4 provide the parts outside the CDR3, is SAVISQKPSRDICQRGTSLTIQCQVDSQVTMMFWYRQQPGQSLTLIATANQGSEATYESGFVIDKFPISRPNLTFSTLTVSNMSPEDSSIYLCSVAGTGGEKLFFGSGTQLSVL.

V is TRBV6-5 and J is TRBJ2-7, with D possibly being TRBD2 (6 bases). The CDR3 loop spans 13 amino acids. Trimming removed 8 bases at V and 2 bases at J, with 13 bases between. Germline CDR1 reads MNHEY; CDR2 reads SVGAGI. CDR3 in DNA: TGTGCCAGCGGCCGGGAGAACGCCTACGAGCAGTACTTC. It translates to CASGRENAYEQYF.

The CDR3 DNA follows: TGCGCCAGCAGCTTAGGTCGGCAGGGGGACATCTACGAGCAGTACTTC. Translated: CASSLGRQGDIYEQYF. V gene TRBV5-1 combines with J gene TRBJ2-7, with 7 bases identical to TRBD1. With V trimmed by 2 bases and J by 3 bases, 11 bases remained unmatched. The CDR3 totals 16 residues. Germline loops: CDR1 SGHRS, CDR2 YFSETQ.

This sequence joins TRBV15 and TRBJ2-5; possibly TRBD1 for D (6 bases). Trimming shortened V by 2 bases and J by 5 bases, and 12 bases separated the two germline ends. CDR3 length: 14 amino acids. Germline CDR1 reads LNHNV; CDR2 reads YYDKDF (reference sequence). This CDR3 is CATSRTQGMETQYF. CDR3 nucleotide sequence: TGTGCCACCAGCAGAACCCAGGGGATGGAGACCCAGTACTTC.

The CDR3 DNA is TGTGCCTGGAGTGACCACCCCAGTAGAGGGACAGGGTTCCGCTACGAGCAGTACTTC. Its translation is CAWSDHPSRGTGFRYEQYF. The chain uses TRBV30 and TRBJ2-7; 9 nucleotides match TRBD1. The CDR3 runs to 19 residues. Trimming at V came to 1 base and at J to 3 bases, leaving 19 bases not matched to a gene. Germline V gene data show CDR1 as GTSNPN and CDR2 as SVGIG (reference sequence).

This rearrangement joins TRBV20-1 to TRBJ2-1, with 8 bases lining up with TRBD1. Looked up from germline, CDR1 is DFQATT and CDR2 is SNEGSKA (reference sequence). V was pared by 4 bases and J by 4 bases, with 6 bases of the junction left unmatched. This CDR3 spans 14 amino acids. CDR3 loop: CSANRGTGYNEQFF. The CDR3 DNA reads as TGCAGTGCTAACCGAGGGACAGGTTACAATGAGCAGTTCTTC.

The J gene is TRBJ2-7, the V gene TRBV19; D tentatively reads TRBD1 or TRBD2 (5 bases each). This CDR3 contains 12 residues. CDR1 LNHDA and CDR2 SQIVND come from the germline V gene (reference sequence). Trimming cost V 7 bases and J 2 bases, with 9 bases left between them. The CDR3 loop is CASTGQTYEQYF. The CDR3, as DNA: TGTGCCAGTACGGGGCAGACCTACGAGCAGTACTTC.

V gene TRBV9 combines with J gene TRBJ2-7; D possibly matches TRBD1 or TRBD2 (5 bases each). With 3 bases removed from V and 2 bases from J, the gap between germline ends came to 15 bases. Germline CDR1 reads SGDLS; CDR2 reads YYNGEE. The CDR3 consists of 15 residues. This CDR3 is CASSALRDGAYEQYF. CDR3 coding DNA: TGTGCCAGCAGCGCACTCCGGGACGGAGCCTACGAGCAGTACTTC.

CDR3 bases: TGTGCCAGCAGTTACTTAAAGGGGACAGGGCCCGACTATGGCTACACCTTC. Translated, it gives CASSYLKGTGPDYGYTF. The V and J genes are TRBV6-5 and TRBJ1-2, with TRBD1 matching over 9 bases. Germline-derived CDR1 and CDR2 are MNHEY and SVGAGI. The V gene end was trimmed by 1 base and the J gene end by 3 bases; junction bases not matched to a gene: 9. The CDR3 covers 17 residues.

The chain carries TRBV6-2 or TRBV6-3 and TRBJ2-7, with D perhaps being TRBD1 or TRBD2 (6 bases each). The CDR3 extends over 13 amino acids. Per germline, CDR1 MNHEY and CDR2 SVGEGT. The V and J ends lost 6 bases and 3 bases respectively, with 12 bases between them. CDR3 DNA sequence: TGTGCCAGCAGGGCGGGACACAACTACGAGCAGTACTTC. Encoded protein: CASRAGHNYEQYF.

This clonotype was counted between two and nine times. The chain couples TRBV20-1 to TRBJ1-2; TRBD1 is a possible D gene (5 bases). With 2 bases removed from V and 2 bases from J, the gap between germline ends came to 6 bases. Looked up from germline, CDR1 is DFQATT and CDR2 is SNEGSKA (reference sequence). This CDR3 region has 12 residues. The DNA for the CDR3 is TGCAGTGCTAGACCAGGGAACTATGGCTACACCTTC. Protein sequence: CSARPGNYGYTF.

The chain employs TRBV12-3 or TRBV12-4 and TRBJ1-3; D gene ambiguous. There are 16 residues in the CDR3. Trimming cost V 7 bases and J 1 base, with 17 bases left between them. The CDR3 reads CASTSVWGVSGNTIYF. CDR3 DNA: TGTGCCAGCACCTCCGTGTGGGGTGTTTCTGGAAACACCATATATTTT.

The rearrangement links TRBV10-3 to TRBJ2-3, with D uncertain. V gave up 0 bases and J gave up 6 bases, with 10 bases separating them. The CDR3 covers 14 residues. Germline V gene data show CDR1 as ENHRY and CDR2 as SYGVKD. As DNA, the CDR3 is TGTGCCATCAGTGAGTCTGGTCTCCCCGATACGCAGTATTTT. Its protein is CAISESGLPDTQYF.

This clonotype has only a few counts. The gene calls are TRBV7-8 and TRBJ2-1, with 7 bases lining up with TRBD2. The CDR3 is 16 amino acids. CDR1 is SGHVS and CDR2 is FQNEAQ in the germline V gene. Losses at the gene ends were 2 bases for V and 2 bases for J; bases not matched to a gene: 6. The CDR3 loop reads CASSLSRTRPYNEQFF. In DNA form, the CDR3 reads TGTGCCAGCAGCTTATCCAGGACTAGGCCCTACAATGAGCAGTTCTTC.

This clonotype turned up a few times. The chain combines TRBV11-2 with TRBJ2-7; TRBD2 agrees at 11 bases. The CDR3 covers 16 residues. With V trimmed by 3 bases and J by 3 bases, 7 bases remained unmatched. Germline-derived CDR1 and CDR2 are SGHAT and FQNNGV. Here the CDR3 reads CASSLGGTSGSYEQYF. The CDR3 nucleotides read TGTGCCAGCAGCTTGGGAGGCACTAGCGGGAGCTACGAGCAGTACTTC.

V is TRBV6-5 and J is TRBJ1-2; D is possibly TRBD1 (5 bases). Germline values: CDR1 MNHEY, CDR2 SVGAGI. Trimming removed 5 bases from V and 8 bases from J, with 15 bases in between. This CDR3 has 13 amino acids. The CDR3 DNA sequence: TGTGCCAGCAGTGGAACAGGAGTGGGAGGCTACACCTTC. Translating it yields CASSGTGVGGYTF.

The chain links TRBV5-1 to TRBJ1-3; D unresolved. V dropped 3 bases and J dropped 3 bases, with 13 bases sitting between them. The length of the CDR3 is 15 residues. Looked up from germline, CDR1 is SGHRS and CDR2 is YFSETQ. The CDR3 bases are TGCGCCAGCAGCTACCAGGCTGGGATTGGAAACACCATATATTTT. Protein: CASSYQAGIGNTIYF.